This T cell receptor beta chain came from a study of shared clonotypes between healthy human individuals. Study context: The donor group consisted of two women and a few men, aged 18 to 49. Three CD4 naive, three CD4 memory, two CD8 naive and one CD8 memory plate were used per donor. Study findings and constraints: It was the non-shared clonotypes that had lower generation probabilities than clonotypes shared by all four donors.

When replicate PCRs were run on sorted subsets, they used approximately 0.2 ug DNA, about 30,000 T cell genomes. Sequencing was performed with immunoSEQ multiplex PCR; in TCRdb, only in-frame clones are kept and a portion is missing. The top ten clones hold approximately 1.7% of a sample with some 2,100,000 clones, about 92% of them seen once. The naive CD8 population came from CD45RO-negative cells selected for CCR7, without terminally differentiated effector memory CD45RA+ cells. This clone appeared once. Its antigen is not identified. The germline V gene encodes CDR1 LNHNV and CDR2 YYDKDF (reference sequence). V was shortened by 0 bases and J by 4 bases, with 12 bases between the two germline ends. The CDR3 has 15 amino acids.

The sequenced material came from naive CD8+ T cells from PBMCs. This receptor was taken from a man aged 18 to 30 in good health. Some clones in this sample may be carry-over from other donors' samples. V and J are TRBV15 and TRBJ2-5, with a weak D call TRBD2 (6 bases). CDR3 bases: TGTGCCACCAGCAGAGATAGGAGGGTCCGAGAGACCCAGTACTTC. Encoded protein: CATSRDRRVRETQYF.